This TCR beta chain was observed in a study of blood T cell repertoires in COVID-19. Study overall: Both acute and convalescent COVID-19 samples were obtained from the United States, Italy and Spain.

Data came from immunoSEQ multiplex PCR; TCRdb stores just in-frame clones and leaves some out. The sample has 450,000 or so clones, approximately 91% seen once; the top ten hold 1.5% to 1.9%. In the case of this clone: Other nucleotide sequences from this sample produce the same CDR3.

The CDR3 has 15 amino acids. V lost 5 bases to trimming and J lost 1 base; unmatched junction nucleotides: 2. Per the germline V gene, CDR1 is SGHTA and CDR2 is FQGTGA. The sequence derives from a woman aged 40 to 50 with COVID-19, enrolled during active disease. The chain links TRBV7-3 to TRBJ2-6; 7 nucleotides match TRBD1. The sequenced material came from peripheral blood. The CDR3 sequence: CASSPGGSGANVLTF. The CDR3 DNA follows: TGTGCCAGCAGCCCAGGGGGATCTGGGGCCAACGTCCTGACTTTC. Using reference TRBV7-3 and TRBJ2-6 for the parts outside the CDR3, the full variable domain is GAGVSQTPSNKVTEKGKYVELRCDPISGHTALYWYRQSLGQGPEFLIYFQGTGAADDSGLPNDRFFAVRPEGSVSTLKIQRTERGDSAVYLCASSPGGSGANVLTFGAGSRLTVL.